Listed below are T cell receptor beta chains from one sample, sequenced in a study of T cell repertoires in cytomegalovirus infection. TCRdb re-derived calls from the reads in MiXCR, one entry per CDR3 protein. The sample has approximately 490,000 distinct CDR3 sequences; about 11% are singletons. Sample: PBMCs. The receptors here all came from a human donor in good health (CMV status not recorded). Some clones in this sample may be carry-over from other donors' samples. The CDR3 runs from the conserved cysteine through the conserved F or W. A D gene is named only where the DNA matches it firmly. A row's size may be missing; if present it is once, few, many or a size class.

v_call,clone_size,j_call,d_call,cdr3_aa,cdr3_nt
TRBV28,many,TRBJ2-1,.,CASSRTPGTGNEQFF,TGTGCCAGCAGCCGGACCCCGGGCACAGGGAATGAGCAGTTCTTC
TRBV9,many,TRBJ1-3,.,CASSVGGQRTGNTIYF,TGTGCCAGCAGCGTAGGAGGACAGAGGACAGGAAACACCATATATTTT
TRBV2,.,TRBJ2-1,TRBD1,CASSGKDRAIQHNEQFF,TGTGCCAGCAGTGGGAAGGACAGGGCCATTCAACACAATGAGCAGTTCTTC
TRBV7-3,many,TRBJ2-3,.,CASSPDGDTQYF,TGTGCCAGCAGCCCCGACGGAGATACGCAGTATTTT
TRBV30,many,TRBJ2-1,.,CAWSISRIPSYNEQFF,TGTGCCTGGAGTATCTCCAGGATTCCCTCCTACAATGAGCAGTTCTTC
TRBV5-1,.,TRBJ1-3,.,CASSPQADSGNTIYF,TGCGCCAGCAGCCCACAGGCGGACTCTGGAAACACCATATATTTT
TRBV19,.,TRBJ1-5,.,CASSIRTPNGQPQHF,TGTGCCAGTAGTATAAGGACGCCTAACGGCCAGCCCCAGCATTTT
TRBV12-3/TRBV12-4,few,TRBJ2-4,TRBD1,CASSRTGRRAKNIQYF,TGTGCCAGCAGTCGGACAGGGCGTAGGGCCAAAAACATTCAGTACTTC
TRBV28,many,TRBJ2-1,TRBD2,CASRLAGGYNEQFF,TGTGCCAGCAGATTAGCGGGAGGGTACAATGAGCAGTTCTTC
TRBV20-1,many,TRBJ1-2,.,CSATRDTALNGYTF,TGCAGTGCTACGCGGGACACAGCCTTGAATGGCTACACCTTC
TRBV24-1,many,TRBJ2-2,.,CATSDLARGLTGELFF,TGTGCCACCAGTGATTTGGCGAGGGGCCTGACCGGGGAGCTGTTTTTT
TRBV12-3/TRBV12-4,few,TRBJ2-1,TRBD2,CASSFGRGVFNEQFF,TGTGCCAGCAGTTTTGGGCGGGGGGTATTCAATGAGCAGTTCTTC
TRBV12-3/TRBV12-4,many,TRBJ1-6,.,CASSFVRDGSPLHF,TGTGCCAGCAGTTTCGTCCGGGACGGTTCACCCCTCCACTTT
TRBV3-1,few,TRBJ1-1,TRBD1,CASSQYTGGNTEAFF,TGTGCCAGCAGCCAATATACAGGGGGCAACACTGAAGCTTTCTTT
TRBV12-3/TRBV12-4,many,TRBJ2-3,TRBD2,CASRTSGSPRATDTQYF,TGTGCCAGCAGGACTAGCGGGAGCCCGAGGGCCACAGATACGCAGTATTTT
TRBV13,few,TRBJ2-7,.,CASSLVGARNEQYF,TGTGCCAGCAGCTTAGTGGGGGCGCGCAACGAGCAGTACTTC
TRBV18,.,TRBJ1-6,TRBD1,CASSPMTGETNSPLHF,TGTGCCAGCTCACCGATGACAGGGGAAACCAATTCACCCCTCCACTTT
TRBV14,.,TRBJ1-1,TRBD1,CASSQVGQGANTEAFF,TGTGCCAGCAGCCAAGTAGGACAGGGGGCGAACACTGAAGCTTTCTTT
TRBV11-2,.,TRBJ1-3,TRBD1,CASSWGQGRSGNTIYF,TGTGCCAGCAGCTGGGGACAGGGGCGTTCTGGAAACACCATATATTTT
TRBV28,many,TRBJ1-5,.,CASSPRKLTGLNQPQHF,TGTGCCAGCAGTCCACGTAAATTGACAGGCTTGAATCAGCCCCAGCATTTT
TRBV12-3/TRBV12-4,many,TRBJ2-4,.,CASSSPGANIQYF,TGTGCCAGCAGTTCCCCCGGTGCTAACATTCAGTACTTC
TRBV6-6,many,TRBJ1-4,.,CASSYTANYDRPGDEKLFF,TGTGCCAGCAGTTATACGGCGAATTACGATCGACCGGGGGATGAAAAACTGTTTTTT